This record covers a single T cell receptor beta chain. Its cognate antigen is unknown. This sample was taken from a study of T cells in tuberculosis. Study as a whole: IGRA-negative adolescents, IGRA-positive adolescents with latent tuberculosis and adults with active tuberculosis formed this South African cohort. Blood was taken before or within 7 days of anti-tuberculosis therapy. Regarding the study as a whole: Cases with active tuberculosis were adults, while controls were adolescents.

Germline assignment: CDR1 MRHNA and CDR2 SNTAGT. This CDR3 contains 13 residues. Trimming left V 5 bases short and J 4 bases short, with 11 bases between. TCRdb's table, derived via immunoSEQ multiplex PCR, lists solely in-frame clones and lacks some. Of fewer than 35,000 clones listed, roughly 82% are singletons. Time point of the sample: new active TB diagnosis, blood taken before or within 7 days of starting treatment. Unsorted cryopreserved PBMC were sequenced, averaging roughly 100,000 T cells per clinical donor. This sample comprised PBMCs, obtained at tuberculosis diagnosis. The sequence was obtained from an adult with tuberculosis. The gene calls are TRBV6-4 and TRBJ1-1; no reliable D call. The DNA of the CDR3 is TGTGCCAGCAGTTCCTGGCGGGGCACTGAAGCTTTCTTT. Translation gives CASSSWRGTEAFF.